This T cell receptor (beta chain) comes out of a study of blood T cell repertoires in COVID-19. Study overall: T cells, B-cell-depleted T cells, or PBMCs provided the cDNA or gDNA that served as material.

V was cut by 3 bases and J by 4 bases, with 8 bases left in between. The CDR3 has 13 residues. Germline V gene data show CDR1 as MNHEY and CDR2 as SMNVEV (reference sequence). As processed by the authors: Amplification of reference gene primers was used by the study to estimate nucleated cell counts. The protocol was immunoSEQ multiplex PCR, while the TCRdb copy is restricted to in-frame clones and leaves out a portion. V and J calls and clone size are as listed in that table; D and trimming were resolved from the DNA. The sample holds about 60,000 clones, 90% seen once. This sequence was found in a man in his 60s with active COVID-19. Sequenced material: peripheral blood. This sequence joins TRBV27 and TRBJ2-3; D is unclear. CDR3 bases: TGTGCCAGCAGTTTCCCTTCGTCAGATACGCAGTATTTT. Amino acid sequence: CASSFPSSDTQYF.